The 27 T cell receptor beta chains below were found in one sample sequenced in a study of beta chain features in type 1 diabetes. What these receptors recognize is not known. Investigators reverse transcribed all isolated RNA, so they sequenced expressed TCRB transcripts. TCRdb's table, derived via immunoSEQ multiplex PCR, lists solely in-frame clones and lacks some. The sample contains about 300,000 clones, approximately 15% of which appear only once. General study results and limits: Among all four CD4+ subsets, Type 1 diabetes patients had TCRB CDR3s that were moderately but significantly shorter.

The source material was naive CD4+ T cells from blood. These receptors were taken from a woman younger than 30 with type 1 diabetes.

This clone was seen a handful of times. This sequence joins TRBV30 and TRBJ2-3; D remains unclear. The germline gives CDR1 GTSNPN, CDR2 SVGIG (reference sequence). The V and J ends lost 2 bases and 4 bases respectively, with 10 bases between them. CDR3 length: 13 residues. The CDR3 DNA reads TGTGCCTGGAGTCCCCTCCACTCAGATACGCAGTATTTT. Translated, it gives CAWSPLHSDTQYF.

This rearrangement joins TRBV30 to TRBJ2-2, with D tentatively TRBD1 (6 bases). CDR3 length: 14 residues. Germline assignment: CDR1 GTSNPN and CDR2 SVGIG (reference sequence). Trimming took off 5 bases at V and 0 bases at J, with 10 bases between the two ends. CDR3 sequence: CAWEGHANTGELFF. The CDR3 nucleotides read TGTGCCTGGGAGGGACACGCGAACACCGGGGAGCTGTTTTTT. The full variable domain, rest sourced from reference TRBV30 and TRBJ2-2, is SQTIHQWPATLVQPVGSPLSLECTVEGTSNPNLYWYRQAAGRGLQLLFYSVGIGQISSEVPQNLSASRPQDRQFILSSKKLLLSDSGFYLCAWEGHANTGELFFGEGSRLTVL.

This chain joins TRBV27 and TRBJ2-3; the D gene is possibly TRBD2 (5 bases). CDR3 length equals 15 residues. V was cut by 5 bases and J by 4 bases, with 16 bases left in between. CDR1 is MNHEY and CDR2 is SMNVEV in the germline V gene (reference sequence). The CDR3 is CASSPGRAGPDTQYF. CDR3 in DNA: TGTGCCAGCAGTCCCGGACGGGCGGGCCCAGATACGCAGTATTTT.

This rearrangement joins TRBV5-1 to TRBJ2-5; 9 positions agree with TRBD1. Losses at the gene ends were 5 bases for V and 3 bases for J; bases not matched to a gene: 14. The CDR3 has 17 amino acids. Germline CDR1 is SGHRS and CDR2 is YFSETQ. CDR3 sequence reads: CASSSGRRDREEETQYF. The CDR3 nucleotides are TGCGCCAGCAGTTCCGGCCGGAGGGACAGGGAGGAAGAGACCCAGTACTTC.

This clone was detected only a few times. The chain is built from TRBV7-3 and TRBJ2-1, with TRBD2 identical over 8 bases. Trimming removed 3 bases from V and 3 bases from J; junction bases left unmatched: 4. CDR3 length equals 15 residues. Germline CDR1 is SGHTA and CDR2 is FQGTGA. The CDR3 loop is CASSFTSGSYNEQFF. The CDR3 DNA follows: TGTGCCAGCAGCTTTACGAGCGGGAGCTACAATGAGCAGTTCTTC.

There are a few counts of this clone. The chain joins TRBV19 to TRBJ1-1; D is uncertain. CDR1 and CDR2 from the germline V gene are LNHDA and SQIVND (reference sequence). The CDR3 has 16 residues. The V end was cut by 6 bases, the J end by 1 base, with 18 bases between. The DNA for the CDR3 is TGTGCCAGTAGCTATGGTCCCCATCGCGGGAACACTGAAGCTTTCTTT. Protein sequence: CASSYGPHRGNTEAFF. The whole variable domain, filled in from reference TRBV19 and TRBJ1-1, reads DGGITQSPKYLFRKEGQNVTLSCEQNLNHDAMYWYRQDPGQGLRLIYYSQIVNDFQKGDIAEGYSVSREKKESFPLTVTSAQKNPTAFYLCASSYGPHRGNTEAFFGQGTRLTVV.

In its sample, this clone was seen a few times. The chain recombines TRBV19 with TRBJ2-3; D possibly corresponds to TRBD1 (5 bases). V lost 1 base and J 5 bases, leaving 10 bases between the germline ends. Germline V gives CDR1 LNHDA, CDR2 SQIVND (reference sequence). The CDR3 covers 14 residues. For the CDR3, the DNA is TGTGCCAGTAGTATAGGGGGCGGTGGAGATACGCAGTATTTT. Amino acids: CASSIGGGGDTQYF.

The J gene is TRBJ2-4, the V gene TRBV5-4; D perhaps matches TRBD1 (5 bases). The CDR3 runs 17 residues. The ends were cut back, 0 bases at V and 3 bases at J, with 16 bases in the middle. The germline gives CDR1 SGHNT, CDR2 YYREEE (reference sequence). This CDR3 reads CASSLAGQSRNKNIQYF. The CDR3 DNA reads TGTGCCAGCAGCTTGGCAGGGCAGTCCCGAAACAAAAACATTCAGTACTTC.

The table lists this clone with a few counts. This chain joins TRBV4-2 and TRBJ2-1; no firm D call. The ends were cut back, 3 bases at V and 0 bases at J, with 9 bases in the middle. The CDR3 is made up of 15 amino acids. Germline V gives CDR1 LGHNA, CDR2 YNFKEQ. The CDR3 coding sequence is TGTGCCAGCAGCCAGACACCAAGCTCCTACAATGAGCAGTTCTTC. As protein: CASSQTPSSYNEQFF.

This clone showed up just once. This sample also contains other DNA sequences that code for the same CDR3. The rearrangement links TRBV30 to TRBJ1-5; no firm D call. V lost 0 bases and J 3 bases, leaving 6 bases between the germline ends. The CDR3 consists of 13 residues. The germline V gene encodes CDR1 GTSNPN and CDR2 SVGIG (reference sequence). CDR3: CAWSVLVNQPQHF. CDR3 nucleotides: TGTGCCTGGAGTGTACTTGTCAATCAGCCCCAGCATTTT.

The rearrangement uses TRBV18 and TRBJ2-5, with 16 bases aligning to TRBD2. The V and J ends lost 2 bases and 5 bases, in that order; junction bases with no gene match: 2. The CDR3 covers 16 residues. Germline loops: CDR1 KGHSH, CDR2 LQKENI. CDR3 nucleotide sequence: TGTGCCAGCTCACCATCGGGACTAGCGGGAGGGGAGACCCAGTACTTC. Translation gives CASSPSGLAGGETQYF.

This clone was observed a few times. This CDR3 is CASSPFSTSTDTQYF. For the CDR3, the DNA is TGTGCCAGCTCACCATTCTCTACTAGCACAGATACGCAGTATTTT. The chain recombines TRBV18 with TRBJ2-3, with no clear D. Trimming took 2 bases from V and 0 from J, leaving 9 bases between them. The CDR3 has 15 residues. CDR1 is KGHSH, CDR2 LQKENI, per germline.

This clone showed up just a few times. The CDR3 loop is CASSFLFAGELFF. The CDR3 DNA reads as TGCGCCAGCAGCTTTCTATTTGCCGGGGAGCTGTTTTTT. This chain connects TRBV5-1 to TRBJ2-2; D is ambiguous. The CDR3 is 13 residues long. CDR1 is SGHRS, CDR2 YFSETQ, per germline. The germline V and J ends were trimmed by 2 bases and 6 bases, with 8 bases remaining between them.

This rearrangement joins TRBV5-1 to TRBJ2-5, with TRBD2 identical over 9 bases. Germline V gene data show CDR1 as SGHRS and CDR2 as YFSETQ. Unmatched junction bases numbered 10, after V lost 2 bases and J lost 5 bases. This CDR3 has 16 amino acids. As DNA, the CDR3 is TGCGCCAGCAGCTTAGACGGGGGACTAGCTTTGGAGACCCAGTACTTC. Its translation: CASSLDGGLALETQYF.

This clone was seen only a few times. The V and J genes are TRBV7-3 and TRBJ2-7; D might be TRBD1 (5 bases). The CDR3 consists of 15 residues. The ends were cut back, 5 bases at V and 2 bases at J, with 16 bases in the middle. Germline V gives CDR1 SGHTA, CDR2 FQGTGA. The CDR3 loop is CASSPRVAGPYEQYF. The CDR3 coding sequence is TGTGCCAGCAGCCCACGGGTGGCAGGGCCCTACGAGCAGTACTTC.

This clone was counted only a few times. The chain employs TRBV7-9 and TRBJ2-3; 7 nucleotides agree with TRBD2. Germline CDR1 reads SEHNR; CDR2 reads FQNEAQ (reference sequence). The V and J ends lost 8 bases and 2 bases, in that order; junction bases with no gene match: 10. The CDR3 length is 15 residues. CDR3 nucleotide sequence: TGTGCCAGCTCTGAACCAGGGACTACCACAGATACGCAGTATTTT. Amino acid sequence: CASSEPGTTTDTQYF.

This sequence joins TRBV28 and TRBJ1-1, with 9 bases identical to TRBD1. This CDR3 contains 15 residues. Germline CDR1 and CDR2: MDHEN and SYDVKM. J lost 0 bases, V lost 6 bases, and 5 bases had no gene match. The DNA for the CDR3 is TGTGCCAGCAGCGAAAGGGACAGGGTGAACACTGAAGCTTTCTTT. This translates into CASSERDRVNTEAFF. Full variable domain (rest looked up from reference TRBV28 and TRBJ1-1): DVKVTQSSRYLVKRTGEKVFLECVQDMDHENMFWYRQDPGLGLRLIYFSYDVKMKEKGDIPEGYSVSREKKERFSLILESASTNQTSMYLCASSERDRVNTEAFFGQGTRLTVV.

The chain carries TRBV10-3 and TRBJ2-2, with 7 bases fitting TRBD1. The CDR3 is 15 amino acids. The V segment lost 6 bases and the J segment 4 bases; nucleotides outside the gene matches: 8. Germline lookup yields CDR1 ENHRY and CDR2 SYGVKD. CDR3 nucleotides: TGTGCCATCAGCCGGACAGGCTTGGGCACCGGGGAGCTGTTTTTT. Its protein product is CAISRTGLGTGELFF.

This clone turned up a few times. The genes are TRBV9 and TRBJ2-7; TRBD1 aligns across 7 bases. V dropped 0 bases and J dropped 6; count of bases not matched to a gene: 6. This CDR3 has 14 residues. Germline CDR1 and CDR2: SGDLS and YYNGEE. The CDR3 DNA reads TGTGCCAGCAGCGTAGCCACAGGGGTAAGCGAGCAGTACTTC. As protein: CASSVATGVSEQYF.

This clone occurred a few times. This chain joins TRBV29-1 and TRBJ1-1; 8 bases agree with TRBD1. V lost 4 bases, J lost 6 bases, and 7 bases stayed unmatched. Per germline, CDR1 SQVTM and CDR2 ANQGSEA. The CDR3 is 13 residues long. The CDR3 bases are TGCAGCGTTGGTCGACAGGGGCTCTCTGAAGCTTTCTTT. Encoded protein: CSVGRQGLSEAFF.

The J gene is TRBJ2-7, the V gene TRBV6-5; 8 bases fit TRBD2. With V trimmed by 6 bases and J by 3 bases, 10 bases remained unmatched. Germline CDR1 is MNHEY and CDR2 is SVGAGI. This CDR3 region has 15 residues. This CDR3 reads CASSPSSGLIYEQYV. CDR3 coding DNA: TGTGCCAGCAGCCCATCTAGCGGGTTGATCTACGAGCAGTACGTC.

The chain uses TRBV5-4 and TRBJ2-7; TRBD2 is a possible D gene (6 bases). Germline-derived CDR1 and CDR2 are SGHNT and YYREEE (reference sequence). The CDR3 runs 15 residues. The V and J ends lost 2 bases and 3 bases respectively, with 15 bases between them. The CDR3 region has the DNA TGTGCCAGCAGCTTCGTTCAAGGAGGGTACTACGAGCAGTACTTC. Its translation: CASSFVQGGYYEQYF.

This clone was seen more than once but under ten times. The chain links TRBV7-9 to TRBJ2-1, with 10 nucleotides matching TRBD2. This CDR3 spans 15 amino acids. Germline V gives CDR1 SEHNR, CDR2 FQNEAQ (reference sequence). Trimming cost V 1 base and J 9 bases; bases outside gene matches: 6. The CDR3 bases are TGTGCCAGCAGCTTAGACGGGCTAGCGGGAGCTGAGCAGTTCTTC. Translation: CASSLDGLAGAEQFF. Full variable domain (remainder filled in from reference TRBV7-9 and TRBJ2-1): DTGVSQNPRHKITKRGQNVTFRCDPISEHNRLYWYRQTLGQGPEFLTYFQNEAQLEKSRLLSDRFSAERPKGSFSTLEIQRTEQGDSAMYLCASSLDGLAGAEQFFGPGTRLTVL.

The V gene is TRBV19, the J gene TRBJ2-1, with 10 bases lining up with TRBD1. Losses at the gene ends were 7 bases for V and 4 bases for J; bases not matched to a gene: 10. The length of the CDR3 is 16 residues. Germline CDR1 is LNHDA and CDR2 is SQIVND (reference sequence). The CDR3 is CASTNLDRGGYNEQFF. In nucleotides, the CDR3 is TGTGCCAGTACCAACCTGGACAGGGGGGGATACAATGAGCAGTTCTTC.

This clone was seen a handful of times. V and J are TRBV2 and TRBJ2-2; D perhaps matches TRBD2 (6 bases). This CDR3 contains 14 residues. The ends were cut back, 7 bases at V and 1 base at J, with 10 bases in the middle. Germline CDR1 reads SNHLY; CDR2 reads FYNNEI. DNA for the CDR3: TGTGCCAGCATGCGGGACCGGAACACCGGGGAGCTGTTTTTT. This encodes CASMRDRNTGELFF.

This chain joins TRBV29-1 and TRBJ2-1; 11 bases align to TRBD2. Germline assignment: CDR1 SQVTM and CDR2 ANQGSEA. J gave up 0 bases and V 7 bases, and 20 bases lay outside the gene matches. The CDR3 covers 20 residues. The CDR3 sequence is CSATIYSGASGRSSYNEQFF. The DNA of the CDR3 is TGCAGCGCGACTATTTATTCGGGGGCTAGCGGGAGGAGCTCCTACAATGAGCAGTTCTTC.

The rearrangement joins TRBV10-3 to TRBJ2-7; TRBD1 aligns across 7 bases. The CDR3 is made up of 14 amino acids. CDR1 and CDR2 (germline): ENHRY, SYGVKD. Trimming at V came to 3 bases and at J to 2 bases, leaving 4 bases not matched to a gene. CDR3 sequence reads: CAISEGDSPYEQYV. In DNA form, the CDR3 reads TGTGCCATCAGTGAAGGGGACAGTCCCTACGAGCAGTACGTC.